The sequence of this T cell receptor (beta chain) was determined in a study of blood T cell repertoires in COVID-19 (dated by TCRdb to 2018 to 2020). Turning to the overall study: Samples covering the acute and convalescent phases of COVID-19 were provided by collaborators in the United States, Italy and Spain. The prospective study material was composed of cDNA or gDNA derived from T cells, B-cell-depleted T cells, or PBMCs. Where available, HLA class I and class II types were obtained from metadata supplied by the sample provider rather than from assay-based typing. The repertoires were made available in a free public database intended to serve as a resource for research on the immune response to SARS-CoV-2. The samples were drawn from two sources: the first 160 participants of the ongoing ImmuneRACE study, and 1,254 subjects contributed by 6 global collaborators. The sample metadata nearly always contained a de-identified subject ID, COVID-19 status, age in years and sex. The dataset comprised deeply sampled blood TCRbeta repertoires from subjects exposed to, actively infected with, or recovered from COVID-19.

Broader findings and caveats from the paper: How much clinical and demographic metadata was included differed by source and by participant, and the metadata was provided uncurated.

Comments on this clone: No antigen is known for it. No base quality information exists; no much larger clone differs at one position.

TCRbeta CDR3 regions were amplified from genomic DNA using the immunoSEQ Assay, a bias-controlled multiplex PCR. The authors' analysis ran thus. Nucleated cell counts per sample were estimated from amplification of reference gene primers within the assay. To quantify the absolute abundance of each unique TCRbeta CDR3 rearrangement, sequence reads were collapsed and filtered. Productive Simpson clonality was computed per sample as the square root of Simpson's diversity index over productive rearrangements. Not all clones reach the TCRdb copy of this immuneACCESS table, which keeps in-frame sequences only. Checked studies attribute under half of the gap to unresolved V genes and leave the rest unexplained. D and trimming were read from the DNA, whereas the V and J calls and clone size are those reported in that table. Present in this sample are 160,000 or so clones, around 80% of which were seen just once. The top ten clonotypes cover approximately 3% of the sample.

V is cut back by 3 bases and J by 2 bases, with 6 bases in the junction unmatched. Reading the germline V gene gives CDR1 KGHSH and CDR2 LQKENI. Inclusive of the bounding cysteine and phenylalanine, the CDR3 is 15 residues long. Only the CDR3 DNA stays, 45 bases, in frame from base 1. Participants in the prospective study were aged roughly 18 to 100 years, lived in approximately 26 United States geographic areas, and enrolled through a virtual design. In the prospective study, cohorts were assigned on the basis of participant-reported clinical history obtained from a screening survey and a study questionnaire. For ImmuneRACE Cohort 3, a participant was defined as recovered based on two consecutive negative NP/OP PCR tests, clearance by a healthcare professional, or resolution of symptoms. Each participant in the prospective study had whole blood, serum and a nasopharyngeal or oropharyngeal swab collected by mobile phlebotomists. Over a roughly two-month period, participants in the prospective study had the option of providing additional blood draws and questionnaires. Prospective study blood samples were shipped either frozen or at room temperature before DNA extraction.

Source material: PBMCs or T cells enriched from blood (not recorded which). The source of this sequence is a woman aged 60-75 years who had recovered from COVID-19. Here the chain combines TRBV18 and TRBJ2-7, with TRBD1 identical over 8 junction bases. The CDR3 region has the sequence CASSPAGTGPYEQYF. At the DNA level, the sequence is TGTGCCAGCTCACCGGCCGGGACAGGACCCTACGAGCAGTACTTC.